Here is one TCR beta chain with its context. As yet, its antigen is unknown. Sequencing was performed with immunoSEQ multiplex PCR; in TCRdb, only in-frame clones are kept and a portion is missing. The sample has 200,000 to 250,000 clones; more than 75% are singletons. The data originate from a study of Ad26.COV2.S vaccination and SARS-CoV-2 variants. Treatment of the sample: 19 received Ad26.COV2.S at low or high dose, single or two shots; 5 received placebo; per-sample allocation not given. Sampling was performed 63 days after the first vaccine or placebo injection. An Ad26 vector carrying the Wuhan-strain SARS-CoV-2 spike served as the vaccine. The CDR3 sequence is 15 residues long. The germline V and J ends were trimmed by 1 base and 2 bases, with 11 bases remaining between them. Per the germline V gene, CDR1 is LGHNA and CDR2 is YNFKEQ. General study points: Participants given vaccine showed non-spike TCR breadth similar to that of placebo recipients.

The input for sequencing was peripheral blood, taken in a trial of Ad26.COV2.S vaccine versus placebo. The J gene is TRBJ1-2, the V gene TRBV4-2, with D unclear. This receptor was obtained from a person aged 18 to 65 who received the Ad26.COV2.S COVID-19 vaccine or a placebo. For the CDR3, the DNA is TGTGCCAGCAGCCAAGTAGTAAGGGCCAACTATGGCTACACCTTC. It is translated as CASSQVVRANYGYTF.